The T cell receptor beta chain described here comes from a study of vaccination effects on CD4 cells after COVID-19. Findings and limits, study-wide: Marked clonal contraction of both clone types appeared late after vaccination.

In regard to this clone: What it recognizes is unknown.

Before any sequencing was done, the ViraFEST assay used viral peptide pools to expand antigen-specific CD4+ T cells. When around nine days of culture had elapsed, CD4+ T cells were isolated. All participants had two doses of either the BNT162b2 or mRNA-1273 vaccine. No vaccinee had earlier SARS-CoV-2 infection, and nucleocapsid antibodies were negative. Peptides at approximately 9.6 ug/ml and IL-2 at 10 IU/ml were added to fewer than 2.5 million PBMC per well. On day 3 and again on day 7, half the medium was replaced with IL-2 medium. V shed 4 bases and J shed 4 bases, with 19 bases lying between them. Germline values: CDR1 SEHNR, CDR2 FQNEAQ (reference sequence). This CDR3 is built from 16 residues. TCRdb's table, derived via immunoSEQ multiplex PCR, lists solely in-frame clones and lacks some. This table holds some 35,000 clones, roughly four fifths found once.

This clonotype originated in a human donor who received a COVID-19 vaccine. Some clones in this sample may be carry-over from other donors' samples. Source: CD4+ T cells from PBMCs cultured with HCoV-NL63 spike peptides, taken after COVID-19 vaccination. The chain employs TRBV7-9 and TRBJ1-2; TRBD1 is a possible D gene (5 bases). Written as DNA, the CDR3 is TGTGCCAGCAGCTCGGCTGGGGAGGGGAGAAGCTATGGCTACACCTTC. Protein sequence: CASSSAGEGRSYGYTF.